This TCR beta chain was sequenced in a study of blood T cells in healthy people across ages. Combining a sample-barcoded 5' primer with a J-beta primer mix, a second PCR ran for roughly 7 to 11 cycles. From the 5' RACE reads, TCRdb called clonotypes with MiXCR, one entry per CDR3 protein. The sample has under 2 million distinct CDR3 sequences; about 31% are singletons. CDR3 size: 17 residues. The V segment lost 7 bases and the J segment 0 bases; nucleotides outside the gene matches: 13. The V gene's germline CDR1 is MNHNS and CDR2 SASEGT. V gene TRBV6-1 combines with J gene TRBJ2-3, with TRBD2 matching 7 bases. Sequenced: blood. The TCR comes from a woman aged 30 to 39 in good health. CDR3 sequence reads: CASTPSLGGGSTDTQYF. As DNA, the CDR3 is TGTGCCAGCACTCCATCTTTGGGGGGGGGAAGCACAGATACGCAGTATTTT.